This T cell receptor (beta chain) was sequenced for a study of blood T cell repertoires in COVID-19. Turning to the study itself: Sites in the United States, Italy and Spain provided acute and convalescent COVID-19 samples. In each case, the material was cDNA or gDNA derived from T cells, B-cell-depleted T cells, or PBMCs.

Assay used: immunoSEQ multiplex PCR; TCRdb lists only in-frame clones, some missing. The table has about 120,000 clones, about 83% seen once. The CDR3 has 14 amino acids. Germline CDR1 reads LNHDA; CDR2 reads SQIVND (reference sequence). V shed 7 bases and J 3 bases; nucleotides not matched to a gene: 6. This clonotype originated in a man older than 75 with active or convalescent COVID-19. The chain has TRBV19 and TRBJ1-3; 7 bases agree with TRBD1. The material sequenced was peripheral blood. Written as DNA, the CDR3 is TGTGCCAGTATCACCCAGGGGGGTGGAAACACCATATATTTT. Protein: CASITQGGGNTIYF.